This is a list of T cell receptor beta chains from one sample in a study of T cell repertoires in cytomegalovirus infection. These TCRs are of unknown antigen specificity. MiXCR was run by TCRdb on the reads, yielding one entry per CDR3 protein. The table records 55,000 to 70,000 distinct CDR3 sequences, roughly 20% of them present only once. Sequences were obtained from PBMCs, sequenced either directly or after in vitro stimulation (not recorded which). All receptors come from a human donor in good health (CMV status not recorded). Some clones in this sample may be carry-over from other donors' samples. Both conserved end residues are part of each CDR3.

TRBV11-2	TRBJ2-7	CASSLTSGLYEQYF
TRBV4-1	TRBJ1-2	CASSQERGVEYGYTF
TRBV11-3	TRBJ2-5	CASNPGPGLASDGTQYF
TRBV7-9	TRBJ1-2	CASGLTSYGYTF
TRBV19	TRBJ1-5	CASSMGNQPQHF
TRBV5-4	TRBJ2-5	CASSSPTLGGAGETQYF
TRBV28	TRBJ1-6	CASSLTGNLSPLHF
TRBV7-9	TRBJ1-2	CASSLASGYGYTF
TRBV7-9	TRBJ2-3	CAEWGDTQYF
TRBV7-9	TRBJ2-2	CASSLVLDGELFF
TRBV28	TRBJ2-7	CASRSRTRGDYEQYF
TRBV7-2	TRBJ2-5	CASSLTSGFQETQYF
TRBV7-9	TRBJ2-1	CASSPPGEQFF
TRBV15	TRBJ1-4	CATSTPTGSNEKLFF
TRBV6-6	TRBJ2-7	CASSYSRSSYEQYF
TRBV7-9	TRBJ2-5	CASSLTREKETQYF
TRBV5-1	TRBJ2-1	CASSHGTSGYNEQFF
TRBV19	TRBJ2-2	CAGAAGPDMNTGELFF
TRBV9	TRBJ2-1	CASSVGGPDGRLHNEQFF
TRBV27	TRBJ1-2	CASTWYPLQGTGGYTF
TRBV20-1	TRBJ2-2	CSASNRRVSGELFF
TRBV19	TRBJ2-1	CASSTLLDRGTYNEQFF
TRBV7-2	TRBJ2-5	CASSSRLSQETQYF